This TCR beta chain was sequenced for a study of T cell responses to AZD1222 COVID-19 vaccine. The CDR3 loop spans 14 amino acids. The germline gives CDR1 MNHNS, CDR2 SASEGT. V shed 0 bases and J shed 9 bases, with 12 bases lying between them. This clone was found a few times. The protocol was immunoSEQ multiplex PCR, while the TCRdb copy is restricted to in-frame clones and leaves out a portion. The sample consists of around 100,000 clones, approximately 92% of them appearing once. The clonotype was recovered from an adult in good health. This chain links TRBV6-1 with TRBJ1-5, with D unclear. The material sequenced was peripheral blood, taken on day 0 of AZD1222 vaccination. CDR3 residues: CASSEASRDVPQHF. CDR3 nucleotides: TGTGCCAGCAGTGAAGCGTCTCGTGATGTGCCCCAGCATTTT.